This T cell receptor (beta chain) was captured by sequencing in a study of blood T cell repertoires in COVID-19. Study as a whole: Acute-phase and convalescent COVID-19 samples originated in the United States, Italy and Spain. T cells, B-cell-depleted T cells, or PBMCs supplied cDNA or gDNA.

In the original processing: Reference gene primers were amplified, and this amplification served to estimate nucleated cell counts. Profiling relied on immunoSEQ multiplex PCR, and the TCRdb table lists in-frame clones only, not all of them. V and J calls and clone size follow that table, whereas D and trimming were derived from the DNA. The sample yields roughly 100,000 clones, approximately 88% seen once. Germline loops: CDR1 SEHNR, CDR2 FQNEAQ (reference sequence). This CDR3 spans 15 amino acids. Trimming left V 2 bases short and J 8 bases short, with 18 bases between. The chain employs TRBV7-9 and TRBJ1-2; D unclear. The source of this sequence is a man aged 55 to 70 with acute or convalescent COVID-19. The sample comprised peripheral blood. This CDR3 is CASSLIPTVIEGYTF. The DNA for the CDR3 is TGTGCCAGCAGCTTAATACCCACGGTGATCGAAGGCTACACCTTC.